These T cell receptor beta chains were read from a single sample in a study of shared clonotypes between healthy human individuals. Clones were sequenced by immunoSEQ multiplex PCR, and TCRdb holds only the in-frame ones, with some missing. Here the sample spans about 2.3 million clones, approximately 95% being singletons. The sample consisted of naive CD4+ T cells from PBMCs. Source of these receptors: a man younger than 35 in good health. Some clones in this sample may be carry-over from other donors' samples. Both conserved end residues are part of each CDR3. The D gene is left open where the match is weak. Expanded clones are given a class, and other clones once, few, many or no size at all.

d_gene,v_gene,j_gene,abundance,CDR3nt,CDR3aa
.,TRBV19,TRBJ2-3,few,TGTGCCAGTAGTATTGGAGATACGCAGTATTTT,CASSIGDTQYF
TRBD1,TRBV25-1,TRBJ2-7,.,TGTGCCAGCAGACCACCGGGACAGGGGCACGAGCAGTACTTC,CASRPPGQGHEQYF
.,TRBV28,TRBJ1-4,.,TGTGCCAGCAGTTTGGGGGGCACAGGGACTAATGAAAAACTGTTTTTT,CASSLGGTGTNEKLFF
.,TRBV10-1,TRBJ1-1,few,TGCGCCAGCAGTGAGTCAAGAGGGACATTCGAAGCTTTCTTT,CASSESRGTFEAFF
.,TRBV11-3,TRBJ2-3,.,TGTGCCAGCAGCTTAGGAACCGGGATAAGCGGAGGTACGCAGTATTTT,CASSLGTGISGGTQYF
.,TRBV29-1,TRBJ2-3,.,TGCAGCCTCAGGGGACGCATCACAGATACGCAGTATTTT,CSLRGRITDTQYF
.,TRBV7-9,TRBJ1-2,.,TGTGCCAGCAGCTTCGACGGACTCCAAAGCGACACCTTC,CASSFDGLQSDTF
.,TRBV14,TRBJ2-3,.,TGTGCCAGCAGCCCCAGAAGAGGCTTCACAGATACGCAGTATTTT,CASSPRRGFTDTQYF
TRBD1,TRBV7-9,TRBJ1-1,.,TGTGCCAGCAGCTTAGGCCAGGGGGACACTGAAGCTTTCTTT,CASSLGQGDTEAFF
TRBD2,TRBV5-1,TRBJ2-7,.,TGCGCCAGCAGCCCGGGGGGACTTAGCTCCTACGAGCAGTACTTC,CASSPGGLSSYEQYF
.,TRBV11-2,TRBJ1-4,.,TGTGCCAGCAGCCCACAGTCGGGGAGGGTGAATGAAAAACTGTTTTTT,CASSPQSGRVNEKLFF
.,TRBV27,TRBJ1-4,.,TGTGCCAGCAGTTTACGGTATGGGGTTACGGAAAAACTGTTTTTT,CASSLRYGVTEKLFF
.,TRBV27,TRBJ2-7,.,TGTGCCAGCAGCAGTAGACAGGTGCTCCAGGCCGAGCAGTACTTC,CASSSRQVLQAEQYF
.,TRBV11-2,TRBJ1-1,.,TGTGCCAGCAGCTGGGGGGACCGCTCGAACACTGAAGCTTTCTTT,CASSWGDRSNTEAFF
TRBD2,TRBV5-1,TRBJ2-7,.,TGCGCCAGCAGCCTGGGACTAGCGGGGGACGCCTACGAGCAGTACTTC,CASSLGLAGDAYEQYF
.,TRBV25-1,TRBJ1-5,once,TGTGCCAGCAGTGAAGGTGGATGGGATCCGAGCAATCAGCCCCAGCATTTT,CASSEGGWDPSNQPQHF
.,TRBV7-2,TRBJ2-2,.,TGTGCCAGCAGCTTATTAGGCGGGCGGAACACCGGGGAGCTGTTTTTT,CASSLLGGRNTGELFF
TRBD1,TRBV2,TRBJ1-5,.,TGTGCCAGCAGCGCGGGACAGGGGCAGCCCCAGCATTTT,CASSAGQGQPQHF
.,TRBV18,TRBJ1-2,.,TGTGCCAGCTCACCACCGACGGGCTCCGGGGGGGGCTACACCTTC,CASSPPTGSGGGYTF
.,TRBV28,TRBJ1-6,.,TGTGCCAGCAGTTCCACCGATCTAGGACCCCTCCACTTT,CASSSTDLGPLHF
.,TRBV19,TRBJ2-7,.,TGTGCCAGTAGTATTTTTACAGGAGCAAAGTCCTACGAGCAGTACTTC,CASSIFTGAKSYEQYF
.,TRBV7-3,TRBJ2-5,.,TGTGCCAGCAGCTTAATGCCGGGGTTTCAAGAGACCCAGTACTTC,CASSLMPGFQETQYF
.,TRBV7-3,TRBJ1-1,.,TGTGCCAGCAGCTACCTTGGGGGTGAAGCTTTCTTT,CASSYLGGEAFF
.,TRBV19,TRBJ1-1,.,TGTGCCACCCCCTTGAACACTGAAGCTTTCTTT,CATPLNTEAFF
TRBD2,TRBV7-3,TRBJ2-1,.,TGTGCCAGCAGCCTAACGGGAGGCGCCGAGGGTGAGCAGTTCTTC,CASSLTGGAEGEQFF
.,TRBV7-9,TRBJ2-5,.,TGTGCCAGCGGTTCATGGGGGTCCCAGTACTTC,CASGSWGSQYF